This T cell receptor beta chain derives from a study of T cells after yellow fever vaccination. At the level of the study: Fractions low in cell number were prepared with SMART-Seq v4 Ultra Low Input.

One entry per CDR3 protein, called by TCRdb with MiXCR from the 5' RACE reads. The sample consists of some 600,000 distinct CDR3 sequences, about 17% of them appearing once. The sample consisted of PBMCs, taken 4 to 5 days after the first yellow fever vaccination. This clonotype was obtained from a man between 18 and 35 years old who received the YFV17D yellow fever vaccine.

The CDR3 is CASRRRDRDYEQYF. CDR3 in DNA: TGTGCCAGCAGACGCCGGGACAGAGACTACGAGCAGTACTTC. This chain joins TRBV27 and TRBJ2-7, with TRBD1 identical over 7 bases. The CDR3 sequence is 14 residues long. CDR1 MNHEY and CDR2 SMNVEV come from the germline V gene (reference sequence). V trimming: 6 bases; J trimming: 3 bases; junction bases outside the gene matches: 8.